Listed below are T cell receptor beta chains from one sample, sequenced in a study of early T cells in non-severe SARS-CoV-2 infection. TCRdb redid the calling of the 5' RACE reads with MiXCR, one entry per CDR3 protein. This table has over 85,000 distinct CDR3 sequences, around 14% appearing once. Sequencing was carried out using whole blood. The receptors shown here come from an adult who was a healthcare worker with PCR-confirmed SARS-CoV-2 infection or an uninfected control (not recorded which). Each CDR3 is given with its conserved first and last residue.

j_gene: TRBJ2-1
v_gene: TRBV28
CDR3aa: CASAGAGDYNEQFF

j_gene: TRBJ2-4
v_gene: TRBV10-2
CDR3aa: CASSGWGAGGENIQYF

j_gene: TRBJ2-3
v_gene: TRBV7-2
CDR3aa: CASSVIFTGTSFSGGTDTQYF

j_gene: TRBJ2-7
v_gene: TRBV28
CDR3aa: CAGSRGGRYEQYF

j_gene: TRBJ2-7
v_gene: TRBV12-3/TRBV12-4
CDR3aa: CASSLVEEQYF

j_gene: TRBJ2-5
v_gene: TRBV3-1
CDR3aa: CASSQGIANQETQYF

j_gene: TRBJ1-6
v_gene: TRBV20-1
CDR3aa: CSARGPRSNSPLHF

j_gene: TRBJ2-7
v_gene: TRBV20-1
CDR3aa: CSAREPLAGLYEQYF

j_gene: TRBJ1-2
v_gene: TRBV10-1
CDR3aa: CASREDRANYGYTF

j_gene: TRBJ2-1
v_gene: TRBV4-3
CDR3aa: CASSSGLAAEQFF

j_gene: TRBJ2-1
v_gene: TRBV20-1
CDR3aa: CSASPGALESSYNEQFF

j_gene: TRBJ2-1
v_gene: TRBV20-1
CDR3aa: CSARDLTSGRNEQFF

j_gene: TRBJ2-3
v_gene: TRBV28
CDR3aa: CASSSGQGSTDTQYF

j_gene: TRBJ2-3
v_gene: TRBV7-9
CDR3aa: CASSLSRNTQYF

j_gene: TRBJ2-7
v_gene: TRBV7-9
CDR3aa: CASSLGILYEQYF

j_gene: TRBJ2-7
v_gene: TRBV20-1
CDR3aa: CSARDLSQEQYF

j_gene: TRBJ2-1
v_gene: TRBV10-3
CDR3aa: CAISGTGGYSYNEQFF

j_gene: TRBJ2-1
v_gene: TRBV7-8
CDR3aa: CASSSRGSPYNEQFF

j_gene: TRBJ2-5
v_gene: TRBV5-4
CDR3aa: CASRSPGQGETQYF

j_gene: TRBJ2-4
v_gene: TRBV20-1
CDR3aa: CSAVGQGGNIQYF